This T cell receptor (beta chain) is from a study of CD8 T cells in ankylosing spondylitis. By quantitative 5'-RACE with molecular barcodes, the TCR beta libraries were made. TCRdb called the 5' RACE reads again in MiXCR, with one record for every CDR3 protein. This sample has over 400,000 distinct CDR3 sequences, with 20% to 30% found just once. General observations from the study: Ankylosing spondylitis blood appeared to be characterized by a TCR beta motif of roughly eight highly homologous variants. The disease-linked clones had a CD8+ phenotype and low blood frequencies. In ankylosing spondylitis patients, matched synovial fluid reportedly showed significant enrichment of disease-linked clones. Certain motif variants had earlier appeared in reactive arthritis synovial fluid and blood.

Details on this clonotype: Its antigen is currently unknown.

The CDR3 spans 16 residues. In germline, CDR1 is SGHNT, CDR2 YYREEE (reference sequence). The J segment lost 3 bases and the V segment lost 0 bases, leaving 7 bases of the junction unmatched. This chain joins TRBV5-4 and TRBJ2-5; the match to TRBD2 covers 8 bases. The material sequenced was blood, either unsorted or a sorted T cell fraction (not recorded which). The receptor's source is a male donor with ankylosing spondylitis. CDR3 DNA sequence: TGTGCCAGCAGCTTGGACGCGGGAGGAACTGAAGAGACCCAGTACTTC. It codes for CASSLDAGGTEETQYF.